This entry features one T cell receptor beta chain sequence. This sample was taken from a study of blood T cell repertoires in COVID-19. Assay used: immunoSEQ multiplex PCR; TCRdb lists only in-frame clones, some missing. This table has under 200,000 clones, roughly 80% appearing once. The sample consisted of PBMCs or T cells enriched from blood (not recorded which). The source of this sequence is a woman in her 40s with acute COVID-19.

The CDR3 DNA follows: TGTGCCACAGGGAATACCCTTCCTAACACTGAAGCTTTCTTT. Translating gives CATGNTLPNTEAFF. The chain is built from TRBV7-9 and TRBJ1-1; D might be TRBD1 (5 bases). Germline V CDR1 and CDR2: SEHNR, FQNEAQ (reference sequence). Trimming pared 10 bases from V and 2 bases from J, leaving 17 bases between. This CDR3 has 14 amino acids.